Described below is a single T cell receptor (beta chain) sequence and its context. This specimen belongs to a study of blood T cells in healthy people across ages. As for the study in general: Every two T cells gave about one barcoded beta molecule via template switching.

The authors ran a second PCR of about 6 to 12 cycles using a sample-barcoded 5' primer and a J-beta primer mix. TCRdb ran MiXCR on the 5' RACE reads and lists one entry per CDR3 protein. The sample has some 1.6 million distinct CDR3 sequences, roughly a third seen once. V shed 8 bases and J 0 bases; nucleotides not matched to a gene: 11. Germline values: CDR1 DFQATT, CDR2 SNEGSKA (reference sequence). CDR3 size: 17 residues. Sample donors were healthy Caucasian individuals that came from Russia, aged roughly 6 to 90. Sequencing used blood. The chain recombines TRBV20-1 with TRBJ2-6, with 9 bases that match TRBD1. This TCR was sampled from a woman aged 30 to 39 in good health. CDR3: CSTYPQGASSGANVLTF. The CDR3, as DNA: TGCAGTACATACCCACAGGGGGCGAGCTCTGGGGCCAACGTCCTGACTTTC.